A single sample is the source of the 29 T cell receptor beta chains below, sequenced in a study of blood T cell repertoires in COVID-19. Sequencing was performed with immunoSEQ multiplex PCR; in TCRdb, only in-frame clones are kept and a portion is missing. The table includes under 70,000 clones, roughly 84% detected once. The specimen sequenced was peripheral blood. These receptors were collected from an elderly woman with active or convalescent COVID-19.

V is TRBV9 and J is TRBJ2-5, with D perhaps matching TRBD2 (7 bases). The CDR3 sequence is 14 residues long. The V gene lost 2 bases and the J gene lost 5 bases, with 13 bases spanning the gap. Germline V lookup: CDR1 SGDLS, CDR2 YYNGEE. The CDR3 is CASSVGGGRETQYF. The CDR3, as DNA: TGTGCCAGCAGCGTGGGAGGGGGACGGGAGACCCAGTACTTC.

The J gene is TRBJ2-7, the V gene TRBV7-2, with TRBD1 as a possible D gene (6 bases). This CDR3 spans 14 amino acids. Trimming pared 0 bases from V and 3 bases from J, leaving 9 bases between. Germline V CDR1 and CDR2: SGHTA, FQGNSA. Written as DNA, the CDR3 is TGTGCCAGCAGCTTAGCCGGACAGAACTACGAGCAGTACTTC. As protein: CASSLAGQNYEQYF. Based on the CDR3 plus reference TRBV7-2 and TRBJ2-7, the full variable domain is GAGVSQSPSNKVTEKGKDVELRCDPISGHTALYWYRQSLGQGLEFLIYFQGNSAPDKSGLPSDRFSAERTGGSVSTLTIQRTQQEDSAVYLCASSLAGQNYEQYFGPGTRLTVT.

This chain joins TRBV15 and TRBJ2-3; possible D gene TRBD2, 7 bases. This CDR3 region has 17 residues. Trimming took 1 base from V and 2 from J, leaving 16 bases between them. Germline lookup yields CDR1 LNHNV and CDR2 YYDKDF (reference sequence). The CDR3 spells CATSRGGAGAYTDTQYF. The CDR3 DNA reads TGTGCCACCAGCAGAGGCGGGGCGGGGGCCTACACAGATACGCAGTATTTT.

V and J are TRBV7-9 and TRBJ2-5, with 10 bases that match TRBD1. The CDR3 loop spans 14 amino acids. The V and J ends lost 2 bases and 5 bases, in that order; junction bases with no gene match: 2. Germline values: CDR1 SEHNR, CDR2 FQNEAQ (reference sequence). The CDR3, as DNA: TGTGCCAGCAGCTTAATGGGACAGGGGGAGACCCAGTACTTC. It is translated as CASSLMGQGETQYF.

The table lists this clone with a few counts. This rearrangement joins TRBV9 to TRBJ1-1; TRBD1 agrees at 7 bases. V trimming: 3 bases; J trimming: 1 base; junction bases outside the gene matches: 6. In germline, CDR1 is SGDLS, CDR2 YYNGEE. This CDR3 has 15 amino acids. The DNA of the CDR3 is TGTGCCAGCAGCGCCCGACAGGGCTCGAACACTGAAGCTTTCTTT. Its translation is CASSARQGSNTEAFF.

The chain couples TRBV6-5 to TRBJ1-5, with TRBD1 matching over 7 bases. The length of the CDR3 is 15 residues. Trimming at V came to 7 bases and at J to 6 bases, leaving 12 bases not matched to a gene. From germline, CDR1 is MNHEY and CDR2 SVGAGI. The CDR3 DNA reads TGTGCCAGCATTCATACAGGGGAAGGCGGTCAGCCCCAGCATTTT. It yields the protein CASIHTGEGGQPQHF.

V is TRBV5-6 and J is TRBJ2-5; 11 nucleotides align to TRBD2. The CDR3 consists of 16 residues. The V gene end was trimmed by 2 bases and the J gene end by 4 bases; junction bases not matched to a gene: 7. Germline lookup yields CDR1 SGHDT and CDR2 YYEEEE. The CDR3 is CASSLGLAGSRETQYF. The CDR3 DNA reads TGTGCCAGCAGCTTAGGACTAGCGGGTTCTCGAGAGACCCAGTACTTC.

This chain joins TRBV5-1 and TRBJ2-7; 8 bases are a match to TRBD1. Germline assignment: CDR1 SGHRS and CDR2 YFSETQ. V shed 4 bases, J shed 6 bases, and the junction held 6 bases outside the gene matches. The CDR3 is made up of 13 amino acids. The CDR3 nucleotides are TGCGCCAGCAGCCTAAGGACAGGGACCGAGCAGTACTTC. Protein product: CASSLRTGTEQYF.

This clone was counted only a few times. This rearrangement joins TRBV27 to TRBJ1-1, with a weak D call TRBD1 (6 bases). Germline lookup yields CDR1 MNHEY and CDR2 SMNVEV (reference sequence). CDR3 size: 13 residues. Trimming removed 3 bases from V and 6 bases from J, with 11 bases in between. In nucleotides, the CDR3 is TGTGCCAGCAGTTTCAGCGGGACATCTGAAGCTTTCTTT. It codes for CASSFSGTSEAFF.

V and J are TRBV6-6 and TRBJ1-1, with 10 bases lining up with TRBD1. V gave up 5 bases and J gave up 12 bases; unmatched junction bases: 9. The germline V gene has CDR1 MNHNY and CDR2 SVGAGI (reference sequence). The CDR3 runs 13 residues. The CDR3 DNA sequence: TGTGCCAGCAGTGTAACCGGGACAGGGGTCCCTTTCTTT. Protein sequence: CASSVTGTGVPFF.

The CDR3 nucleotides read TGTGCCAGCAGTGAATACGGCAGGGATGTCGGGGAGCTGTTTTTT. This gives the protein CASSEYGRDVGELFF. The gene calls are TRBV25-1 and TRBJ2-2; D might be TRBD1 (5 bases). V lost 0 bases, J lost 7 bases, and 12 bases lay in between. This CDR3 is 15 amino acids long. The V gene's germline CDR1 is MGHDK and CDR2 SYGVNS.

The chain links TRBV5-1 to TRBJ1-4; D gene unclear. Trimming stripped 4 bases from V and 4 bases from J, with 11 bases between. The CDR3 runs to 14 residues. Looked up from germline, CDR1 is SGHRS and CDR2 is YFSETQ. In DNA form, the CDR3 reads TGCGCCAGCAGCCGAACGGAGGGTAATGAAAAACTGTTTTTT. Its translation is CASSRTEGNEKLFF.

The gene calls are TRBV19 and TRBJ1-1; possible D gene TRBD1, 5 bases. The CDR3 runs to 14 residues. The ends were cut back, 7 bases at V and 11 bases at J, with 23 bases in the middle. Looked up from germline, CDR1 is LNHDA and CDR2 is SQIVND (reference sequence). This chain's CDR3 is CASTPRWGPRNAFF. The CDR3, as DNA: TGTGCCAGTACCCCCCGGTGGGGCCCCCGGAATGCTTTCTTT.

Notes on this clone: Germline and junction disagree at one end, which may indicate a read error. This sample includes further DNA sequences coding for the same CDR3. V and J are TRBV10-3 and TRBJ2-2, with 9 bases fitting TRBD2. Germline-derived CDR1 and CDR2 are ENHRY and SYGVKD. The CDR3 has 14 residues. CDR3 bases: TGTGCTATCAGAATAGCGGGGGAGACCGGGGAGCTGTTTTTT. The encoded protein is CAIRIAGETGELFF.

This clone appeared a few times. The chain joins TRBV3-1 (or the pseudogene TRBV3-2) to TRBJ2-1, with 7 bases that match TRBD2. Germline assignment: CDR1 LGHDT and CDR2 YNNKEL (reference sequence). This CDR3 has 17 residues. The trim removed 0 bases at V and 4 bases at J, leaving 9 bases unmatched. CDR3 DNA: TGTGCCAGCAGCCAAGAGAGGGCGGGGGTCGGTTACAATGAGCAGTTCTTC. Protein product: CASSQERAGVGYNEQFF.

The V and J genes are TRBV5-1 and TRBJ2-2; D gene ambiguous. The CDR3 covers 15 residues. Germline CDR1 is SGHRS and CDR2 is YFSETQ. V dropped 0 bases and J dropped 1 base, with 7 bases sitting between them. This CDR3 is CASSLASQNTGELFF. CDR3 bases: TGCGCCAGCAGCTTGGCGAGTCAGAACACCGGGGAGCTGTTTTTT.

This clone was found a few times. The V call is TRBV6-5, the J call TRBJ2-3; 7 bases agree with TRBD2. V dropped 7 bases and J dropped 3; count of bases not matched to a gene: 10. Per the germline V gene, CDR1 is MNHEY and CDR2 is SVGAGI. CDR3 length equals 15 residues. This CDR3 reads CASNNGLDSTDTQYF. The CDR3 nucleotides read TGTGCCAGCAATAACGGACTAGATTCGACAGATACGCAGTATTTT.

The chain combines TRBV4-1 with TRBJ1-3; 8 bases fit TRBD1. The V segment lost 0 bases and the J segment 2 bases; nucleotides outside the gene matches: 6. The CDR3 extends over 17 amino acids. Germline V gene data show CDR1 as MGHRA and CDR2 as YSYEKL. CDR3 bases: TGCGCCAGCAGCCAAGATCTAGTGGACAGGGCTGGAAACACCATATATTTT. This sequence encodes CASSQDLVDRAGNTIYF.

The chain is built from TRBV4-1 and TRBJ1-1; D is undetermined. CDR3 length: 11 residues. Germline values: CDR1 MGHRA, CDR2 YSYEKL. V lost 0 bases to trimming and J lost 11 bases, with 7 bases between them. CDR3 region: CASSQEADAFF. DNA for the CDR3: TGCGCCAGCAGCCAAGAGGCGGATGCTTTCTTT.

This chain joins TRBV11-2 and TRBJ2-3, with 10 bases aligning to TRBD1. The CDR3 is 16 residues long. The trim removed 4 bases at V and 6 bases at J, leaving 10 bases unmatched. The germline gives CDR1 SGHAT, CDR2 FQNNGV. CDR3 DNA: TGTGCCAGCAGCTGGAGGGTCGGACAGGGGGAGGATACGCAGTATTTT. Its translation: CASSWRVGQGEDTQYF.

The chain uses TRBV11-2 and TRBJ1-4, with D perhaps matching TRBD1 (5 bases). Trimming stripped 5 bases from V and 6 bases from J, with 16 bases between. Per germline, CDR1 SGHAT and CDR2 FQNNGV. The CDR3 has 15 residues. Written as DNA, the CDR3 is TGTGCCAGCAGCGACCGACAGCGTGGGTATGAAAAACTGTTTTTT. This codes for CASSDRQRGYEKLFF.

In its sample, this clone was seen once. This chain uses TRBV10-3 with TRBJ2-1; 9 bases line up with TRBD2. The germline V gene has CDR1 ENHRY and CDR2 SYGVKD. The CDR3 length is 15 residues. The V gene end was trimmed by 4 bases and the J gene end by 6 bases; junction bases not matched to a gene: 7. The CDR3 nucleotides read TGTGCCATCAGTGGGGCCGGGACTAGCTCCAATGAGCAGTTCTTC. This sequence encodes CAISGAGTSSNEQFF.

The J gene is TRBJ2-1, the V gene TRBV15; 10 bases are a match to TRBD2. Germline V gene sequence: CDR1 LNHNV, CDR2 YYDKDF (reference sequence). The CDR3 runs 17 residues. Losses at the gene ends were 3 bases for V and 4 bases for J; bases not matched to a gene: 9. CDR3 nucleotides: TGTGCCACCAGCAGTCATGGACTAGCGGTAATATACAATGAGCAGTTCTTC. It translates to CATSSHGLAVIYNEQFF.

This clone has just a few counts. The chain is built from TRBV6-6 and TRBJ2-2; possibly TRBD1 for D (5 bases). This CDR3 is 13 amino acids long. Trimming shortened V by 10 bases and J by 2 bases, and 11 bases separated the two germline ends. Germline assignment: CDR1 MNHNY and CDR2 SVGAGI (reference sequence). The CDR3 DNA reads as TGTGCCATTCGGACAAGTAACACCGGGGAGCTGTTTTTT. It encodes CAIRTSNTGELFF.

The V call is TRBV5-1, the J call TRBJ2-1; D is possibly TRBD1 (6 bases). CDR3 length: 13 amino acids. Germline lookup yields CDR1 SGHRS and CDR2 YFSETQ. Between the trimmed V and J ends, which lost 3 bases and 8 bases, there was a span of 12 bases. The CDR3 DNA reads as TGCGCCAGCAGCTCCTGGACAGAGGATGAGCAGTTCTTC. Translating gives CASSSWTEDEQFF.

The genes are TRBV11-2 and TRBJ1-4; 9 nucleotides align to TRBD1. This CDR3 comprises 15 residues. The ends lost 5 bases at V and 5 bases at J; junction bases unmatched: 6. Germline V gene sequence: CDR1 SGHAT, CDR2 FQNNGV. The CDR3 spells CASSPPGQGNEKLFF. The CDR3 nucleotides read TGTGCCAGCAGCCCGCCGGGACAGGGAAATGAAAAACTGTTTTTT.

This rearrangement joins TRBV15 to TRBJ1-4; TRBD1 matches at 11 bases. With 2 bases clipped from V and 10 bases from J, the junction kept 6 bases outside the gene matches. The CDR3 loop spans 15 amino acids. From germline, CDR1 is LNHNV and CDR2 YYDKDF (reference sequence). The chain's CDR3 is CATSRPGQGESKLFF. The CDR3 DNA is TGTGCCACCAGCAGACCGGGACAGGGGGAGTCAAAACTGTTTTTT.

This sequence joins TRBV6-5 and TRBJ2-4, with D perhaps TRBD1 (5 bases). The CDR3 runs to 14 residues. Per germline, CDR1 MNHEY and CDR2 SVGAGI. Trimming cost V 9 bases and J 0 bases, with 12 bases left between them. CDR3 amino acids: CASTQGVAKNIQYF. CDR3 nucleotide sequence: TGTGCCAGTACGCAGGGCGTAGCCAAAAACATTCAGTACTTC.

This sequence joins TRBV6-5 and TRBJ2-3, with 9 bases fitting TRBD1. Germline V gene lookup returns CDR1 MNHEY and CDR2 SVGAGI. CDR3 length equals 13 residues. V was clipped by 8 bases and J by 6 bases; unmatched bases: 6. CDR3 in DNA: TGTGCCAGCGAGACAGGGGGAGAGGATACGCAGTATTTT. Its protein is CASETGGEDTQYF.